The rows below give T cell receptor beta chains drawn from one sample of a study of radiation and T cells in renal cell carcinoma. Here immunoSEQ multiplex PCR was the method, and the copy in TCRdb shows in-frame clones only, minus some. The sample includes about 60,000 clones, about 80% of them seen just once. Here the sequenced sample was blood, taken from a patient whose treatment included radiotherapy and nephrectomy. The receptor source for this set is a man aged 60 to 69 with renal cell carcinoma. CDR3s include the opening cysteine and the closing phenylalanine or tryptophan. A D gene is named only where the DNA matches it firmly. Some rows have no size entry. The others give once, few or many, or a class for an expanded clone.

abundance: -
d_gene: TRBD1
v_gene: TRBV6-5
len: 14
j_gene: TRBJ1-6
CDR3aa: CASSRQGLISPLHF
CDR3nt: TGTGCCAGCAGTCGACAGGGTCTCATCTCACCCCTCCACTTT

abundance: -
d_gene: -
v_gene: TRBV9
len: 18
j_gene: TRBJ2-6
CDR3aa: CASGNHPSGSTGANVLTF
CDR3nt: TGTGCCAGCGGAAACCACCCCTCAGGGTCGACTGGGGCCAACGTCCTGACTTTC

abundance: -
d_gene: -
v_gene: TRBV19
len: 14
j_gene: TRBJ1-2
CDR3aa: CASSNIGGSYGYTF
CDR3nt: TGTGCCAGTAGTAATATAGGAGGGTCCTATGGCTACACCTTC

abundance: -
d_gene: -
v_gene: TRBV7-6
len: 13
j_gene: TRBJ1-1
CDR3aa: CASSLRADTEAFF
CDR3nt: TGTGCCAGCAGCTTACGGGCAGACACTGAAGCTTTCTTT

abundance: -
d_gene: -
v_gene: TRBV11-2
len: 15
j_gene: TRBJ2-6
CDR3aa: CASSLDSSGANVLTF
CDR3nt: TGTGCCAGCAGCTTAGATTCGTCTGGGGCCAACGTCCTGACTTTC

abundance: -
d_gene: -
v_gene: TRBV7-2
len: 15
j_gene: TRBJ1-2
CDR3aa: CTSSLNSGIKDGYTF
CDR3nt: TGTACCAGCAGCTTAAATTCAGGGATTAAAGATGGCTACACCTTC

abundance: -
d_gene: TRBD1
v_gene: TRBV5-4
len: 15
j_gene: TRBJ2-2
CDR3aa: CASSSGTGYTGELFF
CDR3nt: TGTGCCAGCAGCTCCGGGACAGGGTACACCGGGGAGCTGTTTTTT

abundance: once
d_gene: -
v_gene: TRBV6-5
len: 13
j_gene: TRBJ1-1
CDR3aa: CASSLGMNTEAFF
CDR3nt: TGTGCCAGCAGTCTGGGGATGAACACTGAAGCTTTCTTT

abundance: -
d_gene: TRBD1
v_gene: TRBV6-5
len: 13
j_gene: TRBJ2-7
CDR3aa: CASSYGTGREQYF
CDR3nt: TGTGCCAGCAGTTACGGGACAGGGCGCGAGCAGTACTTC

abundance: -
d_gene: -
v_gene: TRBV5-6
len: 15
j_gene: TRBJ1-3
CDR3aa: CASSFMGGSGNTIYF
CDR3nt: TGTGCCAGCAGCTTTATGGGGGGCTCTGGAAACACCATATATTTT

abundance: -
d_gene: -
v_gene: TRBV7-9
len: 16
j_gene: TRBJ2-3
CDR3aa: CASSLGTPSPMDTQYF
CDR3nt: TGTGCCAGCAGCTTAGGGACACCCTCTCCTATGGATACGCAGTATTTT

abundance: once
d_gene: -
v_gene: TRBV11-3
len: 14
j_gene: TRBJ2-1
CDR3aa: CASVSQEPSDEQFF
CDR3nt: TGTGCCAGCGTCTCCCAGGAGCCATCAGATGAGCAGTTCTTC

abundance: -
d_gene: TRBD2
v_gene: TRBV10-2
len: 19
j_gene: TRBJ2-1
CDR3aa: CASSESNSPSSGRYNEQFF
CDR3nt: TGCGCCAGCAGTGAGTCAAACAGCCCCTCCAGCGGGAGGTACAATGAGCAGTTCTTC

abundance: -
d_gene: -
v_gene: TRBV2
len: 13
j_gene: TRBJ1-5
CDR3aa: CASEKGLNQPQHF
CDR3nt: TGTGCCAGTGAGAAAGGCCTCAATCAGCCCCAGCATTTT

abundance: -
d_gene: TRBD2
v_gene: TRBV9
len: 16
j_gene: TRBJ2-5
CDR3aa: CASSVLPASGKETQYF
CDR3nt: TGTGCCAGCAGCGTACTCCCTGCTAGCGGGAAGGAGACCCAGTACTTC

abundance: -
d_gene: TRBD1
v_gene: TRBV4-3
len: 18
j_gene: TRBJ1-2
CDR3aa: CASSQERDTGTGTYGYTF
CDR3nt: TGCGCCAGCAGCCAAGAGAGGGATACCGGGACAGGGACCTATGGCTACACCTTC

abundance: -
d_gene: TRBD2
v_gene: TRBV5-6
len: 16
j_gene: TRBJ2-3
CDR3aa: CASSLGLAGVLDTQYF
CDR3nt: TGTGCCAGCAGCTTAGGCCTAGCGGGAGTATTAGATACGCAGTATTTT

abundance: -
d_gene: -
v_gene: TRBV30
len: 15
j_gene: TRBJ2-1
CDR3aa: CAWRVADTLGNEQFF
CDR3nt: TGTGCCTGGAGGGTAGCGGACACTCTAGGGAATGAGCAGTTCTTC

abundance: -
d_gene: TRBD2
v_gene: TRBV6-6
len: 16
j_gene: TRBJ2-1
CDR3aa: CASSYSLAGESNEQFF
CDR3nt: TGTGCCAGCAGTTACTCTCTAGCGGGAGAGTCCAATGAGCAGTTCTTC

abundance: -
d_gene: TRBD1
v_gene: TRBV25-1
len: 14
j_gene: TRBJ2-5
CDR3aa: CASSEDRAPRTQYF
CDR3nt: TGTGCCAGCAGTGAGGACAGGGCACCTCGGACCCAGTACTTC

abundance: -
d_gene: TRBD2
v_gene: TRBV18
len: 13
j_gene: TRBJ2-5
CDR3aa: CASSQTSRETQYF
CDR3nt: TGTGCCAGCTCCCAGACTAGCCGAGAGACCCAGTACTTC

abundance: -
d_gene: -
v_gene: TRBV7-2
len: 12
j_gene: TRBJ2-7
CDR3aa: CASSLGNDEQYF
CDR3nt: TGTGCCAGCAGCTTAGGTAATGATGAGCAGTACTTC

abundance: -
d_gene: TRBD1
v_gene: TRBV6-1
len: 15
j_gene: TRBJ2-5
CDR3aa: CASSLGTGGEETQYF
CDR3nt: TGTGCCAGCAGTTTAGGGACAGGGGGCGAGGAGACCCAGTACTTC

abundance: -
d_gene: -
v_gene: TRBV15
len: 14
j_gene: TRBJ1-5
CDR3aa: CATSLSGSGQPQHF
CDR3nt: TGTGCCACCAGCTTGAGCGGATCTGGACAGCCCCAGCATTTT

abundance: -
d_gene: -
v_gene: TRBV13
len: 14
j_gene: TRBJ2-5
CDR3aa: CASKEQGRQETQYF
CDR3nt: TGTGCCAGCAAAGAGCAGGGTCGGCAAGAGACCCAGTACTTC

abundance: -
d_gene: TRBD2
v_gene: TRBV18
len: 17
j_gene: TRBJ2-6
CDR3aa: CASSPLGGSSGANVLTF
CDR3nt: TGTGCCAGCTCACCACTCGGCGGGAGTTCCGGGGCCAACGTCCTGACTTTC

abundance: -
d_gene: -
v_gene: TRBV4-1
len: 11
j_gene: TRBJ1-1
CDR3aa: CASSQGGGAFF
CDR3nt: TGCGCCAGCAGCCAAGGGGGGGGAGCTTTCTTT

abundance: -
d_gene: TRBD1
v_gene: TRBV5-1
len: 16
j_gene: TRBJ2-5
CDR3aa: CASSLEGTGVGETQYF
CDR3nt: TGCGCCAGCAGCTTGGAAGGGACAGGGGTCGGTGAGACCCAGTACTTC

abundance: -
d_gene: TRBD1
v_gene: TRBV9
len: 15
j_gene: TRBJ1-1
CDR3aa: CASSVGTGLDTEAFF
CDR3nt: TGTGCCAGCAGCGTAGGGACAGGGTTGGACACTGAAGCTTTCTTT

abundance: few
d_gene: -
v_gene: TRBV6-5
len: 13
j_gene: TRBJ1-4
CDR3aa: CASSEQGNEKLFF
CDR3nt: TGTGCCAGCAGTGAACAGGGAAATGAAAAACTGTTTTTT

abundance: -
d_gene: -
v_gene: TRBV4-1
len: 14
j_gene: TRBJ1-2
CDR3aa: CASSQDRDSQNVSF
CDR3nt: TGCGCCAGCAGCCAAGATCGTGACAGTCAAAATGTGTCCTTC

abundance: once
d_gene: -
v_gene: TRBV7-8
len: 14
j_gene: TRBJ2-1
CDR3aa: CASSLATGYNEQFF
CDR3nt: TGTGCCAGCAGCTTAGCTACGGGTTACAATGAGCAGTTCTTC

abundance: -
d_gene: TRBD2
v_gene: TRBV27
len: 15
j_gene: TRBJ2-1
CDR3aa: CASSLGWGGDNEQFF
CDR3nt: TGTGCCAGCAGTTTGGGTTGGGGGGGAGACAATGAGCAGTTCTTC

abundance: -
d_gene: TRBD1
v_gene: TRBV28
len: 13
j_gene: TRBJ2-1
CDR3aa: CASSPDRVDEQFF
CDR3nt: TGTGCCAGCAGCCCAGACAGGGTCGATGAGCAGTTCTTC

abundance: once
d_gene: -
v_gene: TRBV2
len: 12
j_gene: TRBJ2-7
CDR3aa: CASSLNLYEQYF
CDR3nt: TGTGCCAGCAGCCTGAACCTCTACGAGCAGTACTTC

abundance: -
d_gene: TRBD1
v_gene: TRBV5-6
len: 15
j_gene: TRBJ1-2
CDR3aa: CASSLGQGAVNGYTF
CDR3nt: TGTGCCAGCAGCTTGGGACAGGGGGCGGTTAATGGCTACACCTTC

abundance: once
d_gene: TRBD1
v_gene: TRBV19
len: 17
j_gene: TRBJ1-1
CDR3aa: CASSIVKGTGVNTEAFF
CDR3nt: TGTGCCAGTAGTATAGTAAAAGGGACAGGGGTGAACACTGAAGCTTTCTTT

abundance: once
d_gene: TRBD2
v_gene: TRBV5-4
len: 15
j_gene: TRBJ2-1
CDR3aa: CASSLVLAGTNEQFF
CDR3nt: TGTGCCAGCAGCTTGGTCCTAGCGGGAACCAATGAGCAGTTCTTC

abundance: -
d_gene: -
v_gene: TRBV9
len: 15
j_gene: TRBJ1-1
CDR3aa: CASSASGQINTEAFF
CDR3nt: TGTGCCAGCAGCGCATCGGGCCAGATTAACACTGAAGCTTTCTTT

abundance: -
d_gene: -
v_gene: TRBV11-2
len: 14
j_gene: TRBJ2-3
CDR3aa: CASSSYRGTDTQYF
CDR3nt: TGTGCCAGCAGCTCCTACAGGGGCACAGATACGCAGTATTTT

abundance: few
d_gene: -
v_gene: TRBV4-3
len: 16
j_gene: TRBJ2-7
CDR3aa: CASSPVGGGSWEAQYF
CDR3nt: TGCGCCAGCAGCCCTGTAGGCGGGGGCAGCTGGGAAGCGCAGTACTTC

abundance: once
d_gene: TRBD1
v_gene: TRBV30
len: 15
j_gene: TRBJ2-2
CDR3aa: CAWRQGAKNTGELFF
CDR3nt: TGTGCCTGGAGACAGGGGGCAAAGAACACCGGGGAGCTGTTTTTT

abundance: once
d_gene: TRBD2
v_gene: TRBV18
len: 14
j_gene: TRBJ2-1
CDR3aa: CASSPLREDNEQFF
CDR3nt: TGTGCCAGCTCACCACTCCGGGAGGACAATGAGCAGTTCTTC

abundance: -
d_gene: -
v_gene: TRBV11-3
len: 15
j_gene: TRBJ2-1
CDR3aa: CASSSGGHSYNEQFF
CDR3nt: TGTGCCAGCAGCTCCGGGGGCCATTCCTACAATGAGCAGTTCTTC

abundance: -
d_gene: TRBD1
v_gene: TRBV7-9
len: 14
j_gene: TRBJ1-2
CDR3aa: CASSSTGENYGYTF
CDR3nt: TGTGCCAGCAGCTCAACAGGGGAAAACTATGGCTACACCTTC

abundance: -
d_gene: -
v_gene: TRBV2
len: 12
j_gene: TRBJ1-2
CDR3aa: CASVGRRYGYTF
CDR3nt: TGTGCCAGCGTGGGCCGCAGATATGGCTACACCTTC